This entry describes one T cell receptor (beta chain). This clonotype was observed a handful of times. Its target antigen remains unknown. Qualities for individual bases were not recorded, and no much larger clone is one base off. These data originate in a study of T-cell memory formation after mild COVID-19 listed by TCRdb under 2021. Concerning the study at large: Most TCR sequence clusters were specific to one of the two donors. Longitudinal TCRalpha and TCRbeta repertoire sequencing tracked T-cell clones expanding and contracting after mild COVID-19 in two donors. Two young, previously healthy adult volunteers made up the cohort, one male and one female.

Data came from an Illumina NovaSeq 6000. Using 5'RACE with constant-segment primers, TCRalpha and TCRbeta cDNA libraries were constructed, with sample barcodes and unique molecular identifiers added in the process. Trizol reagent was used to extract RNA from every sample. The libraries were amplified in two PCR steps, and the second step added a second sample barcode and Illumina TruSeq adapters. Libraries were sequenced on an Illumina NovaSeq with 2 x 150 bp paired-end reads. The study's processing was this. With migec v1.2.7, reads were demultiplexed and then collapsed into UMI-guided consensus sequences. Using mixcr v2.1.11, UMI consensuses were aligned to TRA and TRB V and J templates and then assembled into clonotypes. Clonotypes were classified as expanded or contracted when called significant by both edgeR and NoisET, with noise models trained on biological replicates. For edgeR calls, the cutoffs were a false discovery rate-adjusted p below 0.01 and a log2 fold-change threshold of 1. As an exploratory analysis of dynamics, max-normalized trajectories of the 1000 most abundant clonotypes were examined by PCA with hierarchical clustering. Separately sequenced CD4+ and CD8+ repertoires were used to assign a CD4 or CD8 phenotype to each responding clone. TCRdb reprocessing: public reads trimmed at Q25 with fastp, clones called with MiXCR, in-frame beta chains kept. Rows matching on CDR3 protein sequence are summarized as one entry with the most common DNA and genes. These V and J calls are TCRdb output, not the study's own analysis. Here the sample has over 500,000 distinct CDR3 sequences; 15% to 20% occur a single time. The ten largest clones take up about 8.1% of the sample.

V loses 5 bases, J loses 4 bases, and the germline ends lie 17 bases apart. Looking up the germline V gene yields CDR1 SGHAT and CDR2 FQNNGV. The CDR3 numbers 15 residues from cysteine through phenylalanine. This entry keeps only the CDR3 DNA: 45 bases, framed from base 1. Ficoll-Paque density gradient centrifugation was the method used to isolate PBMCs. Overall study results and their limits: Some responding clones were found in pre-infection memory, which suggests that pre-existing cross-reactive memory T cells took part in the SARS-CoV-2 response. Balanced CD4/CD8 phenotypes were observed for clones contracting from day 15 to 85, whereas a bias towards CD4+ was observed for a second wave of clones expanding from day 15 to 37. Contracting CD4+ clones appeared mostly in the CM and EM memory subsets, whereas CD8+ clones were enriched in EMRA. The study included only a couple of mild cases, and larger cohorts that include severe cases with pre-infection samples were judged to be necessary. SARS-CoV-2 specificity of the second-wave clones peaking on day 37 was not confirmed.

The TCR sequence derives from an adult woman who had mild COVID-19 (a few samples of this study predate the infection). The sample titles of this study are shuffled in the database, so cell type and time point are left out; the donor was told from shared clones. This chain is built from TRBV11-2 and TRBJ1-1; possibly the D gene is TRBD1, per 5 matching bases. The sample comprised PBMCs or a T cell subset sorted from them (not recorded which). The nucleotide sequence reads TGTGCCAGCAGCCCCTCACAGGTTTTGGGCACTGAAGCTTTCTTT. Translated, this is CASSPSQVLGTEAFF.